This record covers a single TCR beta chain. The antigen remains unidentified. These data belong to a study of Graves' ophthalmopathy and Graves' hyperthyroidism. Notes on the study in general: Between ophthalmopathy and stable hyperthyroidism, a 13-signature model drew a separation with nearly 90% sensitivity and approximately 81% specificity. A majority of expanded thyroid clonotypes exceeding 0.001 frequency were likewise present in blood.

The authors amplified TCR beta CDR3 regions from RNA transcripts. Second-round multiplex PCR came after first-round RT-PCR with HTBI primers. TCRdb processed the multiplex PCR reads anew with MiXCR; each CDR3 protein has one entry. Here the sample spans about 400,000 distinct CDR3 sequences, 20% to 25% being singletons. Unmatched junction bases numbered 11, after V lost 4 bases and J lost 3 bases. CDR3 length equals 16 residues. CDR1 and CDR2 from the germline V gene are MGHRA and YSYEKL. The source material was peripheral blood. V gene TRBV4-1 combines with J gene TRBJ2-7; 8 bases line up with TRBD2. The receptor's source is a woman between 18 and 30 years old with stable Graves' hyperthyroidism. DNA for the CDR3: TGCGCCAGCAGCCCCGTAGGAGCGGGAGAACTCTACGAGCAGTACTTC. Its translation is CASSPVGAGELYEQYF.